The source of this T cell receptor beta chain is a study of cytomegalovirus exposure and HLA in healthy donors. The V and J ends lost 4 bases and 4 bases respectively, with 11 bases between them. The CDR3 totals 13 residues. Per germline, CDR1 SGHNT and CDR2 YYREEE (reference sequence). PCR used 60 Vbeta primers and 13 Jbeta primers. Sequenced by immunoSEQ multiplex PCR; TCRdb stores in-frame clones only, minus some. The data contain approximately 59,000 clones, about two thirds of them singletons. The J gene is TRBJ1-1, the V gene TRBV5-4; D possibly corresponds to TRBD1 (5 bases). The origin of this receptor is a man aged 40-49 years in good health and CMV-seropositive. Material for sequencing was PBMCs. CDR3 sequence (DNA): TGTGCCAGCAGCGTGGGGCCTAGCACTGAAGCTTTCTTT. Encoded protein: CASSVGPSTEAFF.